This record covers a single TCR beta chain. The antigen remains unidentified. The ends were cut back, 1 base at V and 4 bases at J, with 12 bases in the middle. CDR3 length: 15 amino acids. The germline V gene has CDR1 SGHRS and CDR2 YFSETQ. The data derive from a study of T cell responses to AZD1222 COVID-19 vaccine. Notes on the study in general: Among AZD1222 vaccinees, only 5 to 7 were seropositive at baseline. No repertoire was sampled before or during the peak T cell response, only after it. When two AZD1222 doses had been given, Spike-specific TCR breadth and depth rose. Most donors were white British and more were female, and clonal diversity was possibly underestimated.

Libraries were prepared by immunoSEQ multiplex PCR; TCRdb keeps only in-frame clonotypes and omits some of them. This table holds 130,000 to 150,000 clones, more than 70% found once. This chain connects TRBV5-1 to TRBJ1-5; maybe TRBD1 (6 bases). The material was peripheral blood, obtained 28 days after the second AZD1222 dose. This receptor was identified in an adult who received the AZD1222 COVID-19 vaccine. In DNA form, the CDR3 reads TGCGCCAGCAGCTTGATCCAGGGGCGAAATCAGCCCCAGCATTTT. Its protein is CASSLIQGRNQPQHF.